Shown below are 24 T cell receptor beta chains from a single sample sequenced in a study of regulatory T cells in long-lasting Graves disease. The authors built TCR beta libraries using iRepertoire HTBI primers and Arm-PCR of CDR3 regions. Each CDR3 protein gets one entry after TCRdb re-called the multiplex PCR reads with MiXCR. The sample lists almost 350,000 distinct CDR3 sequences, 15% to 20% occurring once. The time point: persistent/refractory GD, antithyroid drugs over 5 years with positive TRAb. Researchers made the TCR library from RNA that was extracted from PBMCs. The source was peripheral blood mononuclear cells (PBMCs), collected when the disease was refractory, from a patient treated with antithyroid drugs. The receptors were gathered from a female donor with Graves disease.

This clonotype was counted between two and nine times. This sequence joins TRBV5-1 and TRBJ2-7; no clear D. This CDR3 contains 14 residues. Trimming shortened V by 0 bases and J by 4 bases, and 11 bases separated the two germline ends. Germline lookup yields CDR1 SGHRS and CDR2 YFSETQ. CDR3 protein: CASSLGVGPYEQYF. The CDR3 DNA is TGCGCCAGCAGCTTGGGTGTAGGCCCATACGAGCAGTACTTC.

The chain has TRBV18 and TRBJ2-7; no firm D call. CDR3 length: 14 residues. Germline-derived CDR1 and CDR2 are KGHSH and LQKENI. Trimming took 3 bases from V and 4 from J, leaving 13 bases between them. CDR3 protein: CASSPRTDRYEQYF. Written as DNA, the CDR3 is TGTGCCAGCTCACCCCGGACGGATAGATACGAGCAGTACTTC.

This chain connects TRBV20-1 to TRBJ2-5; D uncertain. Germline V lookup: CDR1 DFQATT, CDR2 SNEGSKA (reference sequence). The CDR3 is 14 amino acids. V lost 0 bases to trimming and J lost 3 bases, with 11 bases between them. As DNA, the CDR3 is TGCAGTGCTAGAGATTCCCAAAAAGAAGAGACCCAGTACTTC. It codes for CSARDSQKEETQYF.

For the CDR3, the DNA is TGTGCCAGCAGCGTACAGGGGTCCGACGAGCAGTACTTC. Encoded protein: CASSVQGSDEQYF. The chain combines TRBV7-9 with TRBJ2-7, with 7 nucleotides matching TRBD1. The germline V gene encodes CDR1 SEHNR and CDR2 FQNEAQ (reference sequence). CDR3 length: 13 amino acids. Trimming took 5 bases from V and 5 from J; bases not matched to a gene: 6.

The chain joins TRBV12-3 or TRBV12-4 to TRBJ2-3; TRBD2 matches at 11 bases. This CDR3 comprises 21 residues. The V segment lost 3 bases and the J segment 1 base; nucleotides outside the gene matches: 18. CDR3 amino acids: CASSFRLSGRAVRGGTDTQYF. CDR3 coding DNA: TGTGCCAGCAGTTTCCGCCTTAGCGGGAGGGCCGTTCGGGGAGGCACAGATACGCAGTATTTT.

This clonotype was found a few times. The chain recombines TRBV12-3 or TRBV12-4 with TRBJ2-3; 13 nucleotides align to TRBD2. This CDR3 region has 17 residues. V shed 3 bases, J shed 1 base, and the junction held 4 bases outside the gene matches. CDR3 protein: CASSFGLAGAGTDTQYF. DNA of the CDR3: TGTGCCAGCAGTTTCGGACTAGCGGGAGCCGGCACAGATACGCAGTATTTT.

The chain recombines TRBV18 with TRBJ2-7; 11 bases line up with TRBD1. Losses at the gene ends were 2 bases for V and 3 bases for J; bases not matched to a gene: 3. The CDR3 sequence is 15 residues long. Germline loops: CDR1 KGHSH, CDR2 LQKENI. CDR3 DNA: TGTGCCAGCTCACCAGGACAGGGGGCATTCTACGAGCAGTACTTC. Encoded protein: CASSPGQGAFYEQYF.

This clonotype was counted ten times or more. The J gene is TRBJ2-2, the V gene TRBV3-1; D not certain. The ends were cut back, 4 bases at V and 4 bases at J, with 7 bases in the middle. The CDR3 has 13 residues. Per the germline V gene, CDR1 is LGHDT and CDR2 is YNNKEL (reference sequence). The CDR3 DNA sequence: TGTGCCAGCAGCCGTTCATTCACCGGGGAGCTGTTTTTT. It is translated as CASSRSFTGELFF.

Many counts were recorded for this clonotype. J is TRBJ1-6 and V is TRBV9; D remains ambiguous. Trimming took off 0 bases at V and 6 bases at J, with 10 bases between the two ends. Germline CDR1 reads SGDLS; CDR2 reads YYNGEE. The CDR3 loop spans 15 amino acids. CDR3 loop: CASSVDPTGNSPLHF. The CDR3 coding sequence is TGTGCCAGCAGCGTAGATCCGACGGGTAATTCACCCCTCCACTTT.

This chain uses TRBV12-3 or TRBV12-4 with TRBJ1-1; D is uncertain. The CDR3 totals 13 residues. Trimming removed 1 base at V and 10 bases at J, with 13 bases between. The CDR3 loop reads CASSLERGWRAFF. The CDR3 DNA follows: TGTGCCAGCAGTTTAGAGCGAGGGTGGCGAGCTTTCTTT.

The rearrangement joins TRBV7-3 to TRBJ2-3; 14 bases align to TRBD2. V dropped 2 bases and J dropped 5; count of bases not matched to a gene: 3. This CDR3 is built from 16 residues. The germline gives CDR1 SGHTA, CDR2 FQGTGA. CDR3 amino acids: CASSLLGLAGVDTQYF. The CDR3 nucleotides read TGTGCCAGCAGCTTACTGGGACTAGCGGGAGTAGATACGCAGTATTTT.

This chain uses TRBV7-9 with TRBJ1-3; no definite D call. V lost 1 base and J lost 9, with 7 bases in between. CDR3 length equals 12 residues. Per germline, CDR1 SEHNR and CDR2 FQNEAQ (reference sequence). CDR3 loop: CASSLGGSTIYF. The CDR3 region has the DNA TGTGCCAGCAGCTTAGGAGGGAGCACCATATATTTT.

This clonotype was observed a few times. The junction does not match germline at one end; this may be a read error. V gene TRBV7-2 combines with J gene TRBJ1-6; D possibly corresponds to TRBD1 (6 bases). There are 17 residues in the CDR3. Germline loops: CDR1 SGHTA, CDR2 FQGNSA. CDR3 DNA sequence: TGTGCCAGCAGCTTAGTACAGGGAAGCTCCTATAATCCACCCCTCCACTTT. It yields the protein CASSLVQGSSYNPPLHF.

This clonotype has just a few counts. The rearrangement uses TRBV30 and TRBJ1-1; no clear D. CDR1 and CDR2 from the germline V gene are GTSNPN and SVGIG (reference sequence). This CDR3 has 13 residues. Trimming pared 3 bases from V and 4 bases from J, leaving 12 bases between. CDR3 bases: TGTGCCTGGAGGGCCACATGGGGCACTGAAGCTTTCTTT. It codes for CAWRATWGTEAFF.

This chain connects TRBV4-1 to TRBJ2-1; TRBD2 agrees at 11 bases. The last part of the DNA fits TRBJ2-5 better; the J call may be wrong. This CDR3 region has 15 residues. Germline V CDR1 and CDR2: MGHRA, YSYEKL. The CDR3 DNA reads TGCGCCAGCAGCCAAGTACTAGCGGGAGTCGAGACCCAGTACTTC. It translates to CASSQVLAGVETQYF.

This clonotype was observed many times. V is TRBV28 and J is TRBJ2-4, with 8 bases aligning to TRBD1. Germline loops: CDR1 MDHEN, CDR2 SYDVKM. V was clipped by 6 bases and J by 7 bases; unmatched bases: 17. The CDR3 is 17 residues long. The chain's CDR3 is CASSPDRGLGNGNIQYF. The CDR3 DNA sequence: TGTGCCAGCAGCCCTGACAGGGGCTTGGGTAATGGGAACATTCAGTACTTC.

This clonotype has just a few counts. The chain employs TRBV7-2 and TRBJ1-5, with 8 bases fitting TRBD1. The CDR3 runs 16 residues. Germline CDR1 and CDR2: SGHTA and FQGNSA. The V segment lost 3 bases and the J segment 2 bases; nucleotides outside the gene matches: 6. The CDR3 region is CASSFGTGKGNQPQHF. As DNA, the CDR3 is TGTGCCAGCAGCTTCGGGACAGGTAAAGGCAATCAGCCCCAGCATTTT.

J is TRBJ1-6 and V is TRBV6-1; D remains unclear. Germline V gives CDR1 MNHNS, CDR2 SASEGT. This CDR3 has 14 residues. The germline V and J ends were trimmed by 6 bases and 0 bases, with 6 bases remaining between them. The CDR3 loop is CASRGGSYNSPLHF. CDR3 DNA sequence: TGTGCCAGCAGAGGAGGCTCCTATAATTCACCCCTCCACTTT.

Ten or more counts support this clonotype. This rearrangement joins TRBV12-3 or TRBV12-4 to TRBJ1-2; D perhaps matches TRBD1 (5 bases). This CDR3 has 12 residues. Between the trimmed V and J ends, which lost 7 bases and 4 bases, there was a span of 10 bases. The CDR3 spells CASTQGGYGYTF. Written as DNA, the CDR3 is TGTGCCAGCACCCAGGGAGGCTATGGCTACACCTTC.

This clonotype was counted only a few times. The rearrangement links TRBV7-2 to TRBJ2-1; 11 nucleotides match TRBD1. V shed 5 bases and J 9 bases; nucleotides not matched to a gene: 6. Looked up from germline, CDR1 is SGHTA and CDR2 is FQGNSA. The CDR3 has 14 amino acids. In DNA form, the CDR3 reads TGTGCCAGCAGCCCACGGACAGGGGGCTTTGAGCAGTTCTTC. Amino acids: CASSPRTGGFEQFF.

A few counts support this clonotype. CDR3 protein: CSVTPGTGELFF. The CDR3 coding sequence is TGCAGCGTTACCCCAGGGACCGGGGAGCTGTTTTTT. The chain carries TRBV29-1 and TRBJ2-2, with a possible D match to TRBD1 (5 bases). Germline CDR1 SQVTM, CDR2 ANQGSEA. V was trimmed by 5 bases and J by 5 bases, leaving 9 bases between them. The CDR3 consists of 12 residues.

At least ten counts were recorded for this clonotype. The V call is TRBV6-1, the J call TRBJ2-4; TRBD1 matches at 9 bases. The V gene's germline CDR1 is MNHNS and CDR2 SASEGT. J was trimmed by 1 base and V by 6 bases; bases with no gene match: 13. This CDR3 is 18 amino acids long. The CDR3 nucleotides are TGTGCCAGCAGCTCCGGGACAGGGAGTGTTGCCGCCAAAAACATTCAGTACTTC. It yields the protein CASSSGTGSVAAKNIQYF.

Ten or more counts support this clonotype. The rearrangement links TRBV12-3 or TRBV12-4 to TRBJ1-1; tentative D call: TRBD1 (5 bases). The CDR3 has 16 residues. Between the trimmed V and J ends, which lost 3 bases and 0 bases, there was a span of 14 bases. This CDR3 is CASSFVDRLMNTEAFF. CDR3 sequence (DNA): TGTGCCAGCAGTTTCGTCGACAGACTAATGAACACTGAAGCTTTCTTT.

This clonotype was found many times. Here the CDR3 DNA reads TGTGCCAGCAGTTTAACTCGGACAGGGGGCGGTCTAGATACGCAGTATTTT. Its translation is CASSLTRTGGGLDTQYF. The rearrangement uses TRBV12-3 or TRBV12-4 and TRBJ2-3, with 11 nucleotides matching TRBD1. Unmatched junction bases numbered 9, after V lost 2 bases and J lost 5 bases. The CDR3 has 17 amino acids.